These 18 T cell receptor beta chains were sequenced from one sample in a study of CD8 T cells in Susac syndrome. The RNA, 0.5 to 1 ug, was put through reverse transcription using random hexamers. Each CDR3 protein is one row after TCRdb ran MiXCR on the immunoSEQ multiplex PCR reads. Of roughly 300,000 distinct CDR3 sequences listed, around 83% are singletons. Sequencing used CD8+ T cells from PBMCs. All receptors derive from a human donor with multiple sclerosis.

This clonotype was seen only once. The chain is built from TRBV19 and TRBJ1-2; tentatively, D is TRBD1 (5 bases). From germline, CDR1 is LNHDA and CDR2 SQIVND (reference sequence). CDR3 length equals 13 residues. The ends were cut back, 5 bases at V and 5 bases at J, with 12 bases in the middle. The CDR3 DNA is TGTGCCAGTAGTGGCTTCGAGGGGTATGGCTACACCTTC. Amino acid sequence: CASSGFEGYGYTF.

CDR3 region: CASSFKDGYTF. The CDR3 bases are TGTGCCAGCAGCTTCAAGGATGGCTACACCTTC. This chain joins TRBV7-2 and TRBJ1-2; D uncertain. The germline V gene has CDR1 SGHTA and CDR2 FQGNSA. The CDR3 contains 11 residues. Between the trimmed V and J ends, which lost 3 bases and 6 bases, there was a span of 5 bases.

This sequence joins TRBV9 and TRBJ2-5, with D perhaps matching TRBD2 (6 bases). The V end was cut by 4 bases, the J end by 3 bases, with 13 bases between. Germline V gene lookup returns CDR1 SGDLS and CDR2 YYNGEE. CDR3 size: 14 residues. The CDR3 reads CASSKRAGEETQYF. CDR3 DNA: TGTGCCAGCAGCAAAAGAGCGGGTGAAGAGACCCAGTACTTC.

V and J are TRBV7-3 and TRBJ1-4; D is uncertain. The length of the CDR3 is 18 residues. Per germline, CDR1 SGHTA and CDR2 FQGTGA. V lost 4 bases, J lost 0 bases, and 18 bases lay in between. The CDR3 is CASSSKWGNHATNEKLFF. The CDR3 DNA is TGTGCCAGCAGCTCCAAGTGGGGAAATCATGCAACTAATGAAAAACTGTTTTTT.

The rearrangement links TRBV7-9 to TRBJ1-3; 7 positions match TRBD1. Germline CDR1 reads SEHNR; CDR2 reads FQNEAQ (reference sequence). This CDR3 is 16 amino acids long. Trimming at V came to 2 bases and at J to 5 bases, leaving 9 bases not matched to a gene. This chain's CDR3 is CASSLSTGDRRNTIYF. CDR3 sequence (DNA): TGTGCCAGCAGCTTATCGACCGGGGACAGAAGAAACACCATATATTTT.

J is TRBJ1-1 and V is TRBV12-3 or TRBV12-4; D ambiguous. V was cut by 1 base and J by 4 bases, with 7 bases left in between. The CDR3 runs 13 residues. CDR3 in amino acids: CASSLGRATEAFF. The CDR3 DNA is TGTGCCAGCAGTTTAGGCAGAGCCACTGAAGCTTTCTTT.

The V and J genes are TRBV12-3 or TRBV12-4 and TRBJ2-5; 7 bases match TRBD2. The CDR3 contains 17 residues. V shed 7 bases and J 7 bases; nucleotides not matched to a gene: 21. The CDR3 loop reads CASTSSWAGRGGGTQYF. CDR3 in DNA: TGTGCCAGCACGTCCTCTTGGGCCGGTAGGGGCGGGGGGACCCAGTACTTC.

With respect to this clonotype: The junction shows a germline mismatch at one end, possibly a read error. The chain combines TRBV27 with TRBJ2-7; D is uncertain. The CDR3 runs 14 residues. Germline CDR1 reads MNHEY; CDR2 reads SMNVEV (reference sequence). CDR3 sequence (DNA): TGTGCCAGCAGTCTTCGTCGACTTGCCTACGGGCAGTACTTC. Its protein is CASSLRRLAYGQYF.

The gene calls are TRBV20-1 and TRBJ1-5; 10 nucleotides agree with TRBD1. J gave up 2 bases and V 0 bases, and 4 bases lay outside the gene matches. The germline V gene encodes CDR1 DFQATT and CDR2 SNEGSKA (reference sequence). The CDR3 sequence is 16 residues long. CDR3 DNA sequence: TGCAGTGCTAGAGATCGACAGGGGGCAGGCAATCAGCCCCAGCATTTT. This translates into CSARDRQGAGNQPQHF.

This chain joins TRBV29-1 and TRBJ2-7; 9 positions agree with TRBD2. Per the germline V gene, CDR1 is SQVTM and CDR2 is ANQGSEA. After removal of 5 bases from V and 3 bases from J, the junction contained 8 bases not matched to a gene. This CDR3 is 14 amino acids long. The CDR3 DNA reads as TGCAGCGTTATCCTGGGCGGGAGGGACTACGAGCAGTACTTC. It specifies CSVILGGRDYEQYF.

The rearrangement links TRBV20-1 to TRBJ2-1, with 10 bases matching TRBD2. Losses at the gene ends were 8 bases for V and 7 bases for J; bases not matched to a gene: 11. There are 14 residues in the CDR3. CDR1 is DFQATT, CDR2 SNEGSKA, per germline (reference sequence). The CDR3 loop reads CSPLAGVVKNEQFF. The CDR3 DNA reads TGCAGTCCTCTAGCGGGAGTGGTTAAGAATGAGCAGTTCTTC.

The CDR3 sequence: CASTRTRVRNQPQHF. CDR3 in DNA: TGTGCCAGCACCAGGACCAGGGTGAGGAATCAGCCCCAGCATTTT. The chain joins TRBV28 to TRBJ1-5, with D possibly TRBD1 on 5 matching bases. CDR3 size: 15 residues. The V and J ends lost 7 bases and 4 bases respectively, with 17 bases between them. The germline V gene has CDR1 MDHEN and CDR2 SYDVKM.

The rearrangement joins TRBV15 to TRBJ1-3; no reliable D call. Trimming removed 6 bases at V and 1 base at J, with 10 bases between. This CDR3 comprises 14 residues. Germline V gene sequence: CDR1 LNHNV, CDR2 YYDKDF (reference sequence). Here the CDR3 reads CATRKDGSGNTIYF. Here the CDR3 DNA reads TGTGCCACCAGAAAAGACGGTTCTGGAAACACCATATATTTT.

In this sample, this clonotype turned up a few times. This chain uses TRBV4-1 with TRBJ2-7; no clear D gene. The CDR3 is 16 residues long. The V end lost 1 base, the J end lost 3 bases, and 16 bases lay between the germline ends. Germline assignment: CDR1 MGHRA and CDR2 YSYEKL. CDR3 protein: CASSQGTQPPHYEQYF. The CDR3 DNA is TGCGCCAGCAGCCAAGGAACCCAGCCACCTCACTACGAGCAGTACTTC.

J is TRBJ2-2 and V is TRBV2, with D possibly TRBD1 on 6 matching bases. V shed 8 bases and J shed 5 bases, with 12 bases lying between them. Looked up from germline, CDR1 is SNHLY and CDR2 is FYNNEI. The CDR3 has 13 amino acids. The CDR3 sequence: CASVTGQTGELFF. CDR3 in DNA: TGTGCCAGCGTTACAGGGCAAACCGGGGAGCTGTTTTTT.

Regarding this clonotype: As the CDR3 is not closed by the conserved phenylalanine or tryptophan, this likely results from a read error. The DNA is left out, because the CDR3 cannot be placed on it with certainty; the CDR3 is given as TCRdb lists it. This rearrangement joins TRBV12-5 to TRBJ1-1. Inclusive of both ends, the CDR3 amounts to 13 amino acids. Germline values: CDR1 LGHNT, CDR2 FRNRAP. The chain's CDR3 is CASGYAVGTEVFL.

The rearrangement uses TRBV7-6 and TRBJ1-1, with no clear D. Germline CDR1 and CDR2: SGHVS and FNYEAQ. The CDR3 loop spans 14 amino acids. The germline V and J ends were trimmed by 5 bases and 7 bases, with 17 bases remaining between them. Here the CDR3 reads CASSPSLLGVEAFF. CDR3 bases: TGTGCCAGCAGCCCAAGCCTGCTTGGGGTTGAAGCTTTCTTT. The full variable domain, with the rest looked up from reference TRBV7-6 and TRBJ1-1, is GAGVSQSPRYKVTKRGQDVALRCDPISGHVSLYWYRQALGQGPEFLTYFNYEAQQDKSGLPNDRFSAERPEGSISTLTIQRTEQRDSAMYRCASSPSLLGVEAFFGQGTRLTVV.

This chain connects TRBV28 to TRBJ2-1, with D possibly being TRBD1 or TRBD2 (5 bases each). The V and J ends lost 3 bases and 7 bases respectively, with 13 bases between them. Germline CDR1 reads MDHEN; CDR2 reads SYDVKM. The CDR3 length is 14 residues. The CDR3 region is CASSFAPGRNEQFF. As DNA, the CDR3 is TGTGCCAGCAGTTTTGCCCCAGGGAGAAATGAGCAGTTCTTC.